This paragraph covers one TCR beta chain sequence. Its recognized antigen is unknown. It has no much larger one-base neighbor in the sample; base qualities were not kept. The time point label on this specimen signifies: about 28 days (+/-7) after the second vaccine dose. AZD1222 recipients given second doses at about 4 weeks or at about 12 weeks were pooled, since spike-specific TCR depth and breadth were not found to differ between the two schedules. The vaccinee samples were drawn from two UK trials, COV001 and COV002, one of which was a single-blind randomized controlled phase 2/3 trial testing AZD1222 (ChAdOx1 nCoV-19) in healthy adults. For TCRbeta chain sequencing, PBMC samples from trial participants were taken at day 0 and at day 28 after the second dose. The data originate from a study of T cell responses to AZD1222 COVID-19 vaccine (dated by TCRdb to 2020 to 2023). Regarding the study in general: A total of about 250 trial participants underwent TCR sequencing, of whom roughly 210 had received two doses of AZD1222 and around 25 had received two doses of the MenACWY control vaccine. Trial participants were enrolled into age subgroups of 18-55, 56-69 and 70-plus years, which contained about 160, 30 and 59 TCR-sequenced participants, respectively. What the study reported, not specific to this receptor: Participants were mostly white British and included more females than males, and it was suggested by the authors that clonal diversity may have been underestimated. The 56-69-year group was small, and its depth increase did not reach significance, likely because of low power. The whole spike protein was spanned by vaccine-associated CD4 TCRs, and dominant responses were seen in regions 160-218 and 743-854. Conclusions about previously exposed vaccinees were limited because only a handful of AZD1222 recipients were SARS-CoV-2 seropositive at baseline. Nearly half of unique spike-specific TCRs reportedly recognized epitopes outside regions mutated in the B.1.351 and B.1.1.7 variants. After two AZD1222 doses, both the breadth and the depth of spike-specific TCRs were significantly higher than at day 0 and than in MenACWY recipients. Because no day 14 peak-response samples were available, repertoires were characterized only after the peak T cell response.

The CDR3 regions of human TCRbeta chains were analyzed by immunosequencing. On the authors' methods: Repertoire TCRs were checked for matches against a reference library of SARS-CoV-2-specific TCRs that had been generated using the MIRA antigen-specificity platform. Breadth was defined as the fraction of unique TCRs that were SARS-CoV-2-associated, and depth was defined as the fraction of total T cells that were SARS-CoV-2-associated. Each spike-specific TCR was assigned to its reactive spike region and to a CD4 or CD8 class using the MIRA data. Log10-transformed breadth and depth values were compared by one-way ANOVA with Sidak's multiple comparisons tests. The immuneACCESS repertoire file appears here via TCRdb, limited to in-frame rearrangements. These files lack a portion of the clones; in checked studies, under half of the deficit traces to unresolved V genes, and the cause of the others is not known. For V, J and clone size, that table is used; D and trimming come from the DNA. This sample holds roughly 99,000 clones; about 93% were observed only once. In total, the top ten clones hold about 6.8% of the sample.

Reading the germline V gene gives CDR1 SGHRS and CDR2 YFSETQ. The CDR3 has 14 amino acids, counting the end cysteine and phenylalanine. Of the read, only the CDR3 DNA is kept; its 42 bases are in frame from base 1. Trimming removed 4 bases from V and 6 bases from J; the gene matches leave 6 bases unexplained. The sample was peripheral blood, taken 28 days after the second AZD1222 dose. The V and J genes are TRBV5-1 and TRBJ2-2; 7 bases in the middle match TRBD2. The sequence came from an adult who received the AZD1222 COVID-19 vaccine. Here is the DNA: TGCGCCAGCAGCGACCCTAGCGGCCCCGGGGAGCTGTTTTTT. This gives the protein CASSDPSGPGELFF.